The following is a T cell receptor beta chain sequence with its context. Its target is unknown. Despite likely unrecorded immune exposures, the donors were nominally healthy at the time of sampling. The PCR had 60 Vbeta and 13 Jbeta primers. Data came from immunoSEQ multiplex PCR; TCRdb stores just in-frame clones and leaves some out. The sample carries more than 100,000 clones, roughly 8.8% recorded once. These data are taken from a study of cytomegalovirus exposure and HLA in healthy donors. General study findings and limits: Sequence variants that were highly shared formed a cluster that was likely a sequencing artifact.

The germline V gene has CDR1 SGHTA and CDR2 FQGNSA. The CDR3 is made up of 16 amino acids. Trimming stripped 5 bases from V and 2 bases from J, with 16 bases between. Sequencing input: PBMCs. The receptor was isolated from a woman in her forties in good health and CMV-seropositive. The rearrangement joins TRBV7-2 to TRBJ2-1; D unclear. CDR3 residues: CASSPRRTPPYNEQFF. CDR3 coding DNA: TGTGCCAGCAGCCCCCGGAGAACCCCCCCCTACAATGAGCAGTTCTTC.